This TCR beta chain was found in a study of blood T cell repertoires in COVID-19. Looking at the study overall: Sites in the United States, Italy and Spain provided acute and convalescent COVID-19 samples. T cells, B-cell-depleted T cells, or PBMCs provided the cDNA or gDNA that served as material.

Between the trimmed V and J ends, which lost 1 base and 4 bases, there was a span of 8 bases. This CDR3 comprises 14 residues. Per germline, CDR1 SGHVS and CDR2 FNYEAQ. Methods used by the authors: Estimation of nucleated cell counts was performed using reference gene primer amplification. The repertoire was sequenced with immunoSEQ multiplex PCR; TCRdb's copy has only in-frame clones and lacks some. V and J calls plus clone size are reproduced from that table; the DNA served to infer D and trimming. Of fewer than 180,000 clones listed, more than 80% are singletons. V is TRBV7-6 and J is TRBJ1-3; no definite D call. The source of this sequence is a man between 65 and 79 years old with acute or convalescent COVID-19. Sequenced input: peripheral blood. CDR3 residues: CASSLVSAGNTIYF. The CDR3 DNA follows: TGTGCCAGCAGCTTAGTCAGCGCAGGAAACACCATATATTTT.